Each of the 12 T cell receptor beta chains below was sequenced from the same sample in a study of identical twins. TCRdb analysed the 5' RACE reads with MiXCR anew, one entry per CDR3 protein. In the table there are about 720,000 distinct CDR3 sequences, 8% to 9% of which are singletons. These data also formed part of another study, on yellow fever vaccine responses in identical twins.

The sequencing sample was made of PBMCs. Receptors were obtained from a woman between 18 and 29 years old in good health.

Only a few counts were recorded for this clonotype. This chain links TRBV7-6 with TRBJ2-2; D unclear. Germline CDR1 reads SGHVS; CDR2 reads FNYEAQ. The length of the CDR3 is 14 residues. V was trimmed by 5 bases and J by 3 bases, leaving 10 bases between them. The CDR3 DNA reads TGTGCCAGCAGCCACCTCGCAGACACCGGGGAGCTGTTTTTT. Translation: CASSHLADTGELFF.

This chain joins TRBV4-2 and TRBJ2-7, with TRBD1 matching 8 bases. J was trimmed by 3 bases and V by 2 bases; bases with no gene match: 3. The germline V gene has CDR1 LGHNA and CDR2 YNFKEQ. This CDR3 has 14 amino acids. The CDR3 loop is CASSQPGQVYEQYF. The CDR3 nucleotides are TGTGCCAGCAGCCAACCGGGACAGGTCTACGAGCAGTACTTC.

The chain employs TRBV6-1 and TRBJ1-4, with unresolved D. V lost 6 bases, J lost 7 bases, and 9 bases lay in between. CDR1 is MNHNS and CDR2 is SASEGT in the germline V gene. This CDR3 spans 12 amino acids. The CDR3 is CASSRGAEKLFF. CDR3 in DNA: TGTGCCAGCAGCAGAGGTGCTGAAAAACTGTTTTTT.

This clonotype was recorded many times. The V call is TRBV24-1, the J call TRBJ2-5; D is uncertain. This CDR3 contains 11 residues. V was clipped by 3 bases and J by 5 bases, with 3 bases between them. Germline CDR1 KGHDR, CDR2 SFDVKD. This CDR3 is CATSDLETQYF. As DNA, the CDR3 is TGTGCCACCAGTGATCTTGAGACCCAGTACTTC.

This clonotype was seen more than once but under ten times. The rearrangement joins TRBV29-1 to TRBJ2-7; 10 nucleotides match TRBD2. The V gene's germline CDR1 is SQVTM and CDR2 ANQGSEA. The junction had 5 bases not matched to a gene; V was cut back by 0 bases and J by 3 bases. CDR3 length: 15 amino acids. CDR3 coding DNA: TGCAGCGTTGAAGAAGGTAGCGGGAGGCTCTACGAGCAGTACTTC. Amino acids: CSVEEGSGRLYEQYF.

With regard to this clonotype: A much larger clone differs by one base, so this may be a read error. V is TRBV5-1 and J is TRBJ2-7; no clear D gene. The germline CDR1 and CDR2 sequences are SGHRS and YFSETQ. The CDR3 is made up of 13 amino acids. Between the trimmed V and J ends, which lost 3 bases and 5 bases, there was a span of 12 bases. The chain's CDR3 is CASSSPQRHEQYF. The CDR3 nucleotides read TGCGCCAGCAGCTCCCCTCAGCGCCACGAGCAGTACTTC.

This clonotype was detected ten times or more. This chain joins TRBV20-1 and TRBJ1-2; D remains ambiguous. This CDR3 contains 12 residues. Germline V CDR1 and CDR2: DFQATT, SNEGSKA (reference sequence). V shed 1 base and J shed 2 bases, with 5 bases lying between them. The CDR3 spells CSARALNYGYTF. Here the CDR3 DNA reads TGCAGTGCTAGAGCTTTAAACTATGGCTACACCTTC.

This clonotype has ten or more counts. The rearrangement links TRBV29-1 to TRBJ2-7; the match to TRBD1 covers 8 bases. Trimming removed 7 bases from V and 2 bases from J; junction bases left unmatched: 7. The CDR3 loop spans 13 amino acids. Germline CDR1 reads SQVTM; CDR2 reads ANQGSEA. The CDR3 here is CSAMDREPYEQYF. CDR3 in DNA: TGCAGCGCTATGGACAGGGAGCCCTACGAGCAGTACTTC.

The chain is built from TRBV20-1 and TRBJ1-2; TRBD1 is a possible D gene (5 bases). The germline CDR1 and CDR2 sequences are DFQATT and SNEGSKA (reference sequence). V lost 3 bases, J lost 6 bases, and 11 bases lay in between. The CDR3 sequence is 12 residues long. CDR3 sequence: CSASFPTDGYTF. The CDR3 DNA follows: TGCAGTGCTAGCTTCCCGACAGATGGCTACACCTTC.

Turning to this clonotype: An end of the junction differs from the germline gene, which may be a read error. The genes are TRBV5-5 and TRBJ2-2; D perhaps matches TRBD2 (5 bases). Per the germline V gene, CDR1 is SGHKS and CDR2 is YYEKEE (reference sequence). CDR3 length: 14 residues. CDR3 bases: TGTGCCAGCAGCTTGGGGGGAAGCCCCGGGAAGCTGTTTTTT. It yields the protein CASSLGGSPGKLFF.

This clonotype was picked up a small number of times. This chain joins TRBV7-2 and TRBJ1-6, with D possibly matching TRBD1 (6 bases). The CDR3 consists of 15 residues. In germline, CDR1 is SGHTA, CDR2 FQGNSA. V was pared by 5 bases and J by 10 bases, with 18 bases between. The CDR3 DNA follows: TGTGCCAGCAGCCTCTTACAGGGCACTATATCACCCCTCCACTTT. Translation: CASSLLQGTISPLHF.

This clonotype was seen a handful of times. The CDR3, as DNA: TGTGCCAGCTCACCACAGCTGGACTACGAGCAGTACTTC. Encoded protein: CASSPQLDYEQYF. The rearrangement joins TRBV18 to TRBJ2-7; D not resolved. V lost 1 base and J lost 3, with 7 bases in between. Germline V gene data show CDR1 as KGHSH and CDR2 as LQKENI. The CDR3 has 13 residues.